Listed below are T cell receptor beta chains from one sample, sequenced in a study of human T cells and chemical hapten exposure. TCRdb independently ran MiXCR on the RACE reads; one entry per CDR3 protein. Here the sample spans about 360,000 distinct CDR3 sequences, around 7% being singletons. Here the sequenced sample was whole blood, taken in connection with sensitization to the hapten diphenylcyclopropenone (DPC). The source is a young woman with alopecia areata. Some clones in this sample may be carry-over from other donors' samples. The CDR3 runs from the conserved cysteine through the conserved F or W. Each record gives: D gene, J gene, V gene, clone size, CDR3 DNA, CDR3 protein. The D gene is left open where the match is weak. Size tells how often a clone was seen (once, few, many) or the class of an expanded clone, and some rows leave it out.

D: NA; J: TRBJ1-1; V: TRBV6-2/TRBV6-3; size: many; DNA: TGTGCCAGCAGTTCGGCAGCCATGAACACTGAAGCTTTCTTT; CDR3: CASSSAAMNTEAFF
D: NA; J: TRBJ1-5; V: TRBV6-2/TRBV6-3; size: few; DNA: TGTGCCAGCAGCAGGGCCCCAACCATTCAGCCCCAGCATTTT; CDR3: CASSRAPTIQPQHF
D: TRBD1; J: TRBJ1-2; V: TRBV12-3/TRBV12-4; size: NA; DNA: TGTGCCAGCACTCCCGCGGACAGGAACTATGGCTACACCTTC; CDR3: CASTPADRNYGYTF
D: NA; J: TRBJ1-1; V: TRBV5-1; size: NA; DNA: TGCGCCAGCAGCTTGGAGGTAGGGGTCGTGATCGAAGCTTTCTTT; CDR3: CASSLEVGVVIEAFF
D: TRBD1; J: TRBJ2-7; V: TRBV4-1; size: many; DNA: TGCGCCAGCAGCCAAAACCCCGGGACAGGGGCCTACGAGCAGTACTTC; CDR3: CASSQNPGTGAYEQYF
D: TRBD2; J: TRBJ2-1; V: TRBV3-1; size: few; DNA: TGTGCCAGCAGCCAAGAGACTAGCGGGGGGGCCATCAATGAGCAGTTCTTC; CDR3: CASSQETSGGAINEQFF
D: NA; J: TRBJ2-2; V: TRBV12-3/TRBV12-4; size: many; DNA: TGTGCCAGCAACCCAGGGGTTCTAGGCGGTACCGGGGAGCTGTTTTTT; CDR3: CASNPGVLGGTGELFF
D: NA; J: TRBJ2-5; V: TRBV7-8; size: NA; DNA: TGTGCCAGCAGTCCAAAACTAGGGACCCAGTACTTC; CDR3: CASSPKLGTQYF
D: NA; J: TRBJ1-5; V: TRBV2; size: few; DNA: TGTGCCAGCCTGGGGGCAAATAGCAATCAGCCCCAGCATTTT; CDR3: CASLGANSNQPQHF
D: NA; J: TRBJ2-3; V: TRBV9; size: few; DNA: TGTGCCAGCAGCAAAGGACACCACAGAGATACGCAGTATTTT; CDR3: CASSKGHHRDTQYF
D: NA; J: TRBJ1-3; V: TRBV5-1; size: NA; DNA: TGCGCCAGCAGCTTTTCGGCGGGTTCCGCTGGAAACACCATATATTTT; CDR3: CASSFSAGSAGNTIYF
D: NA; J: TRBJ2-7; V: TRBV12-3/TRBV12-4; size: many; DNA: TGTGCCAGCAGTTTCGGCAGGGCGAACGAGCAGTACTTC; CDR3: CASSFGRANEQYF
D: NA; J: TRBJ1-4; V: TRBV7-2; size: few; DNA: TGTGCCAGCAGATACAGGGTTGGCGAAAAACTGTTTTTT; CDR3: CASRYRVGEKLFF
D: TRBD2; J: TRBJ2-5; V: TRBV7-2; size: few; DNA: TGTGCCAGCAGCGCCTATTCCGGGACTAGTTGGCAAGAGACCCAGTACTTC; CDR3: CASSAYSGTSWQETQYF
D: TRBD1; J: TRBJ1-5; V: TRBV7-8; size: NA; DNA: TGTGCCAGCAGCTACTGGGACAGGGGAACCAATCAGCCCCAGCATTTT; CDR3: CASSYWDRGTNQPQHF
D: TRBD1; J: TRBJ2-2; V: TRBV2; size: NA; DNA: TGTGCCAGCACCTGGACAGGGTTTACCGGGGAGCTGTTTTTT; CDR3: CASTWTGFTGELFF
D: TRBD1; J: TRBJ1-5; V: TRBV4-2; size: few; DNA: TGTGCCAGCAGCCAATCCCCGGCCCAACAGGGGAATCAGCCCCAGCATTTT; CDR3: CASSQSPAQQGNQPQHF
D: TRBD1; J: TRBJ2-3; V: TRBV3-1; size: NA; DNA: TGTGCCAGCAGCCAGGGGCCGACAGGGGATACGCAGTATTTT; CDR3: CASSQGPTGDTQYF
D: NA; J: TRBJ2-2; V: TRBV24-1; size: NA; DNA: TGTGCCACCAGTGATCCGGTACTGAGCCAGAACACCGGGGAGCTGTTTTTT; CDR3: CATSDPVLSQNTGELFF
D: NA; J: TRBJ1-3; V: TRBV20-1; size: many; DNA: TGCAGTGCTCACGGGAGCTCTGGAAACACCATATATTTT; CDR3: CSAHGSSGNTIYF
D: NA; J: TRBJ1-6; V: TRBV28; size: NA; DNA: TGTGCCAGCAGCCCTTTTAGTTCACCCCTCCACTTT; CDR3: CASSPFSSPLHF
D: TRBD1; J: TRBJ2-7; V: TRBV20-1; size: many; DNA: TGCAGTGCTAGAGTTAGGGACAGGTACTACGAGCAGTACTTC; CDR3: CSARVRDRYYEQYF
D: NA; J: TRBJ1-6; V: TRBV12-3/TRBV12-4; size: few; DNA: TGTGCCAGCGGCCCTAGGGAGTATAATTCACCCCTCCACTTT; CDR3: CASGPREYNSPLHF
D: TRBD2; J: TRBJ2-3; V: TRBV7-2; size: NA; DNA: TGTGCCAGCAGCTCCCAATCCCGGCTAGCGGGTATGGATACGCAGTATTTT; CDR3: CASSSQSRLAGMDTQYF
D: NA; J: TRBJ2-5; V: TRBV4-1; size: NA; DNA: TGCGCCAGCAGCCAAGGAACAGGGCAAGAGACCCAGTACTTC; CDR3: CASSQGTGQETQYF
D: NA; J: TRBJ1-1; V: TRBV7-2; size: NA; DNA: TGTGCCAGCAGCCCCCGCGTGGACACTGAAGCTTTCTTT; CDR3: CASSPRVDTEAFF
D: NA; J: TRBJ2-3; V: TRBV6-4; size: few; DNA: TGTGCCAGCAGTGAACCCCCCCGGGGGTGCACAGATACGCAGTATTTT; CDR3: CASSEPPRGCTDTQYF
D: NA; J: TRBJ2-7; V: TRBV18; size: many; DNA: TGTGCCAGCTCACCCGTGGGGGGCTACGAGCAGTACTTC; CDR3: CASSPVGGYEQYF
D: TRBD1; J: TRBJ2-7; V: TRBV6-5; size: few; DNA: TGTGCCAGCAGTCGGGACAGAAGATACGAGCAGTACTTC; CDR3: CASSRDRRYEQYF
D: TRBD1; J: TRBJ1-1; V: TRBV7-2; size: NA; DNA: TGTGCCAGCAACCAAGGAGGAGGGGGCCCGGCTTTCTTT; CDR3: CASNQGGGGPAFF
D: TRBD2; J: TRBJ2-1; V: TRBV20-1; size: NA; DNA: TGCAGTGCTAGAGGCCCCGGACTCTTTAGCGGGGGTCCAAAGGAGCAGTTCTTC; CDR3: CSARGPGLFSGGPKEQFF